This T cell receptor (beta chain) was sequenced in a study of blood T cell repertoires in COVID-19. Study overall: Nucleic acid was either cDNA or gDNA, and it came from T cells, B-cell-depleted T cells, or PBMCs.

Per the germline V gene, CDR1 is SGHRS and CDR2 is YFSETQ. The CDR3 contains 15 residues. The V gene lost 0 bases and the J gene lost 0 bases, with 9 bases spanning the gap. Original analysis: Estimation of nucleated cell counts was performed using reference gene primer amplification. Data came from immunoSEQ multiplex PCR; TCRdb stores just in-frame clones and leaves some out. V, J and clone size were drawn from that table, and D and trimming were deduced from the DNA. Of roughly 150,000 clones in the sample, under 90% were seen once. V gene TRBV5-1 combines with J gene TRBJ1-1, with D unclear. The receptor was derived from a man in his sixties with acute or convalescent COVID-19. Sequenced material: peripheral blood. The CDR3, as DNA: TGCGCCAGCAGCTTGGGGGAGATCCTGAACACTGAAGCTTTCTTT. Its protein is CASSLGEILNTEAFF.